This passage covers 22 T cell receptor beta chains from one sample sequenced in a study of T cells in localized non-small cell lung cancer. Sequencing was performed with immunoSEQ multiplex PCR; in TCRdb, only in-frame clones are kept and a portion is missing. Of 50,000 to 60,000 clones in the sample, approximately 86% were seen once. The sample consisted of PBMCs, taken before any cancer treatment. Source of these receptors: a female donor with stage II lung adenocarcinoma.

This clone has only one observation. V is TRBV7-9 and J is TRBJ1-5; the D is unclear. Germline CDR1 and CDR2: SEHNR and FQNEAQ (reference sequence). V lost 0 bases and J 3 bases, leaving 0 bases between the germline ends. This CDR3 is built from 12 residues. DNA for the CDR3: TGTGCCAGCAGCTTAGCCAATCAGCCCCAGCATTTT. It codes for CASSLANQPQHF.

This chain links TRBV7-9 with TRBJ2-7; the match to TRBD1 covers 7 bases. Germline assignment: CDR1 SEHNR and CDR2 FQNEAQ (reference sequence). J gave up 2 bases and V 5 bases, and 12 bases lay outside the gene matches. This CDR3 is 16 amino acids long. CDR3 protein: CASSPRTGAGAYEQYF. In DNA form, the CDR3 reads TGTGCCAGCAGCCCGCGGACAGGTGCAGGCGCCTACGAGCAGTACTTC.

V usage is TRBV19 and J usage is TRBJ2-7, with TRBD1 matching 7 bases. V dropped 4 bases and J dropped 3; count of bases not matched to a gene: 6. This CDR3 contains 14 residues. The germline CDR1 and CDR2 sequences are LNHDA and SQIVND (reference sequence). CDR3 sequence: CASSTGTAFYEQYF. Written as DNA, the CDR3 is TGTGCCAGTAGTACCGGGACAGCTTTCTACGAGCAGTACTTC.

This chain joins TRBV27 and TRBJ2-2; TRBD1 aligns across 7 bases. V lost 7 bases and J lost 4; bases outside the gene matches: 15. Germline CDR1 and CDR2: MNHEY and SMNVEV (reference sequence). The CDR3 has 17 residues. In DNA, the CDR3 is TGTGCCAGCAACCGAAAAGGGGGCTCGACGAGCACCGGGGAGCTGTTTTTT. This codes for CASNRKGGSTSTGELFF.

This rearrangement joins TRBV5-8 to TRBJ2-7; a possible D gene is TRBD2 (7 bases). Trimming removed 4 bases from V and 0 bases from J, with 8 bases in between. Germline V lookup: CDR1 SGHTS, CDR2 YDEGEE. The length of the CDR3 is 13 residues. For the CDR3, the DNA is TGTGCCAGCAGCCGGGGGGCCTCCTACGAGCAGTACTTC. As protein: CASSRGASYEQYF.

This chain links TRBV29-1 with TRBJ1-2; D gene uncertain. Trimming left V 6 bases short and J 6 bases short, with 5 bases between. CDR1 SQVTM and CDR2 ANQGSEA come from the germline V gene. The CDR3 is 9 residues long. CDR3 sequence reads: CSVRDGYTF. CDR3 sequence (DNA): TGCAGCGTACGGGATGGCTACACCTTC.

This sequence joins TRBV27 and TRBJ1-2, with 8 bases identical to TRBD1. The CDR3 length is 15 residues. Germline V gene sequence: CDR1 MNHEY, CDR2 SMNVEV (reference sequence). The J segment lost 0 bases and the V segment lost 5 bases, leaving 5 bases of the junction unmatched. The CDR3 is CASSNDRGANYGYTF. The DNA of the CDR3 is TGTGCCAGCAGTAACGACAGGGGCGCTAACTATGGCTACACCTTC.

This chain links TRBV2 with TRBJ2-2, with a weak D call TRBD1 (6 bases). Between the trimmed V and J ends, which lost 2 bases and 9 bases, there was a span of 22 bases. The CDR3 covers 17 residues. The germline V gene has CDR1 SNHLY and CDR2 FYNNEI. The DNA of the CDR3 is TGTGCCAGCAGTGAACCCCCGGACAGATCAAAGCGGAGGGAGCTGTTTTTT. This codes for CASSEPPDRSKRRELFF.

The chain couples TRBV5-1 to TRBJ1-3; TRBD1 is a possible D gene (6 bases). Germline CDR1 is SGHRS and CDR2 is YFSETQ. The ends were cut back, 4 bases at V and 0 bases at J, with 11 bases in the middle. The CDR3 is 15 amino acids. The CDR3 sequence is CASSKTGLSGNTIYF. The CDR3 DNA reads TGCGCCAGCAGCAAGACAGGACTCTCTGGAAACACCATATATTTT.

The chain uses TRBV6-5 and TRBJ2-5; TRBD1 matches 7 bases. The DNA end favors TRBJ2-7, so the J call may be wrong. The CDR3 covers 14 residues. The V gene's germline CDR1 is MNHEY and CDR2 SVGAGI. CDR3 sequence reads: CASSHPDRDYEQYF. In DNA, the CDR3 is TGTGCCAGCAGTCACCCCGACAGGGACTACGAGCAGTACTTC.

This clone was seen just once. V usage is TRBV7-9 and J usage is TRBJ2-6; 9 positions agree with TRBD1. V lost 4 bases and J lost 3; bases outside the gene matches: 10. The germline CDR1 and CDR2 sequences are SEHNR and FQNEAQ (reference sequence). The CDR3 has 18 amino acids. The CDR3 coding sequence is TGTGCCAGCAGCTCGGTCGGACAGGGGAGGGGTGGGGCCAACGTCCTGACTTTC. Amino acid sequence: CASSSVGQGRGGANVLTF.

The chain combines TRBV29-1 with TRBJ2-5; D remains ambiguous. Trimming pared 0 bases from V and 5 bases from J, leaving 13 bases between. Germline V gene lookup returns CDR1 SQVTM and CDR2 ANQGSEA. The CDR3 covers 14 residues. In nucleotides, the CDR3 is TGCAGCGTTGAAGATCTTCGAGGTGGGGAGACCCAGTACTTC. This translates into CSVEDLRGGETQYF.

As to this clone: At one of its ends the junction is not consistent with the germline gene, which may arise from a read error. This sequence joins TRBV2 and TRBJ2-1; 12 bases are a match to TRBD2. Germline V lookup: CDR1 SNHLY, CDR2 FYNNEI. The CDR3 length is 18 residues. CDR3 DNA: TGTGCCAGGGCCCTGACTAGCGGGGGCCCTCTTCCCTACAGTGAGCAGTTCTTC. The encoded protein is CARALTSGGPLPYSEQFF. The full variable domain, with the rest looked up from reference TRBV2 and TRBJ2-1, is EPEVTQTPSHQVTQMGQEVILRCVPISNHLYFYWYRQILGQKVEFLVSFYNNEISEKSEIFDDQFSVERPDGSNFTLKIRSTKLEDSAMYFCARALTSGGPLPYSEQFFGPGTRLTVL.

The chain recombines TRBV25-1 with TRBJ2-3; TRBD1 matches at 8 bases. Losses at the gene ends were 4 bases for V and 2 bases for J; bases not matched to a gene: 2. Germline lookup yields CDR1 MGHDK and CDR2 SYGVNS. CDR3 length equals 14 residues. The CDR3 DNA reads as TGTGCCAGCAGTGGGACAGGGACCACAGATACGCAGTATTTT. It yields the protein CASSGTGTTDTQYF.

J is TRBJ1-1 and V is TRBV27, with D possibly TRBD1 on 6 matching bases. V gave up 2 bases and J gave up 0 bases, with 7 bases separating them. Germline V CDR1 and CDR2: MNHEY, SMNVEV (reference sequence). The CDR3 covers 14 residues. CDR3 in amino acids: CASSLTGLNTEAFF. CDR3 nucleotide sequence: TGTGCCAGCAGTTTAACAGGGCTGAACACTGAAGCTTTCTTT.

The chain couples TRBV27 to TRBJ1-5; no firm D call. V was clipped by 2 bases and J by 2 bases, with 7 bases between them. The CDR3 contains 14 residues. Germline V gene data show CDR1 as MNHEY and CDR2 as SMNVEV (reference sequence). CDR3 in amino acids: CASSLRRGNQPQHF. DNA of the CDR3: TGTGCCAGCAGTTTACGGAGGGGCAATCAGCCCCAGCATTTT.

The table lists this clone with a count of one. The chain has TRBV6-6 and TRBJ2-2; 12 nucleotides agree with TRBD1. This CDR3 spans 15 amino acids. The germline CDR1 and CDR2 sequences are MNHNY and SVGAGI (reference sequence). V was clipped by 5 bases and J by 6 bases; unmatched bases: 4. CDR3 DNA: TGTGCCAGCAGTCCACGGGACAGGGGGCCCGGGGAGCTGTTTTTT. Translating gives CASSPRDRGPGELFF.

This chain connects TRBV28 to TRBJ2-7; D gene ambiguous. Germline lookup yields CDR1 MDHEN and CDR2 SYDVKM. Between the trimmed V and J ends, which lost 4 bases and 4 bases, there was a span of 5 bases. The CDR3 is 11 residues long. The DNA of the CDR3 is TGTGCCAGCAGTTCTCCTTACGAGCAGTACTTC. Protein product: CASSSPYEQYF.

The V gene is TRBV6-5, the J gene TRBJ1-1, with a weak D call TRBD1 (5 bases). The CDR3 has 15 residues. With 6 bases removed from V and 3 bases from J, the gap between germline ends came to 17 bases. Germline V gene data show CDR1 as MNHEY and CDR2 as SVGAGI. The chain's CDR3 is CASSAGGDGDTEAFF. CDR3 sequence (DNA): TGTGCCAGCAGCGCCGGGGGGGACGGCGACACTGAAGCTTTCTTT.

This chain links TRBV19 with TRBJ2-3; D tentatively reads TRBD1 or TRBD2 (5 bases each). The germline gives CDR1 LNHDA, CDR2 SQIVND (reference sequence). CDR3 length: 16 residues. The germline V and J ends were trimmed by 6 bases and 1 base, with 17 bases remaining between them. The DNA for the CDR3 is TGTGCCAGTAGGGGACCTTTAGGGGCGGGCACAGATACGCAGTATTTT. It yields the protein CASRGPLGAGTDTQYF.

This chain joins TRBV19 and TRBJ1-2; TRBD1 might be the D (5 bases). Germline-derived CDR1 and CDR2 are LNHDA and SQIVND (reference sequence). There are 13 residues in the CDR3. Trimming took 4 bases from V and 2 from J, leaving 8 bases between them. CDR3: CASSRAGNYGYTF. CDR3 in DNA: TGTGCCAGTAGTAGGGCAGGGAACTATGGCTACACCTTC.

The V call is TRBV9, the J call TRBJ2-7; D perhaps matches TRBD2 (6 bases). Trimming left V 0 bases short and J 8 bases short, with 12 bases between. CDR1 is SGDLS, CDR2 YYNGEE, per germline. CDR3 length: 13 residues. CDR3 region: CASSVDPGEQQYF. Here the CDR3 DNA reads TGTGCCAGCAGCGTAGACCCGGGGGAACAGCAGTACTTC.